These 15 T cell receptor beta chains were sequenced from one sample in a study of T cells after yellow fever vaccination. TCRdb re-analysed the 5' RACE reads in MiXCR, keeping a single row per CDR3 protein. The table lists about 160,000 distinct CDR3 sequences, approximately 6.8% of them singletons, with approximately 2.5% in the top ten. The material sequenced was CD4+ T cells sorted from PBMCs, taken roughly 5 days after the first yellow fever vaccination. Every receptor here comes from a man aged 18 to 29 who received the YFV17D yellow fever vaccine.

This clonotype was seen at least ten times. This chain joins TRBV5-6 and TRBJ1-5; tentatively, D is TRBD1 (6 bases). Trimming cost V 4 bases and J 2 bases, with 10 bases left between them. Germline values: CDR1 SGHDT, CDR2 YYEEEE. CDR3 size: 14 residues. For the CDR3, the DNA is TGTGCCAGCAGCGGGGCAGGGGGCAATCAGCCCCAGCATTTT. It translates to CASSGAGGNQPQHF.

The chain combines TRBV5-5 with TRBJ2-5; 14 bases align to TRBD2. This CDR3 contains 15 residues. CDR1 and CDR2 (germline): SGHKS, YYEKEE (reference sequence). The V segment lost 4 bases and the J segment 8 bases; nucleotides outside the gene matches: 7. CDR3 in DNA: TGTGCCAGCAGCACGGGACTAGCGGGGGTGGACACCCAGTACTTC. It yields the protein CASSTGLAGVDTQYF.

This clonotype was counted many times. This chain connects TRBV5-1 to TRBJ2-2; either TRBD1 or TRBD2 may supply D (5 bases each). The germline V gene encodes CDR1 SGHRS and CDR2 YFSETQ. V was trimmed by 4 bases and J by 0 bases, leaving 7 bases between them. The CDR3 has 14 residues. CDR3 nucleotide sequence: TGCGCCAGCAGCGGGACGGCGAACACCGGGGAGCTGTTTTTT. Protein product: CASSGTANTGELFF.

This chain connects TRBV20-1 to TRBJ2-1; possibly TRBD2 for D (7 bases). Trimming took off 1 base at V and 8 bases at J, with 15 bases between the two ends. Germline CDR1 reads DFQATT; CDR2 reads SNEGSKA (reference sequence). The CDR3 length is 14 residues. CDR3 nucleotides: TGCAGTGCTAGAGTGGGGGGGCTCGTGGATGAGCAGTTCTTC. Encoded protein: CSARVGGLVDEQFF.

This clonotype was counted ten times or more. The chain is built from TRBV7-8 and TRBJ2-2; the match to TRBD2 covers 8 bases. This CDR3 is built from 15 residues. CDR1 is SGHVS and CDR2 is FQNEAQ in the germline V gene. J gave up 4 bases and V 5 bases, and 6 bases lay outside the gene matches. In DNA form, the CDR3 reads TGTGCCAGCAGCGGGACGGGGGGGCTCACCGGGGAGCTGTTTTTT. Its translation: CASSGTGGLTGELFF.

The CDR3 loop reads CASSSTLGGVSSYNEQFF. The CDR3 DNA follows: TGTGCCAGCAGCTCAACCCTGGGGGGGGTTAGCTCCTACAATGAGCAGTTCTTC. The chain employs TRBV5-6 and TRBJ2-1; 7 bases match TRBD2. Trimming cost V 3 bases and J 0 bases; bases outside gene matches: 12. CDR3 length: 18 residues. Germline V gives CDR1 SGHDT, CDR2 YYEEEE.

As to this clonotype: A much larger clone lies a single base off, so this may be a read error. The chain joins TRBV6-1 to TRBJ1-1; D call uncertain. CDR3 length: 14 amino acids. Per the germline V gene, CDR1 is MNHNS and CDR2 is SASEGT. CDR3 DNA sequence: TGTGCCAGCAGCAAAGGCGGAATGAACACTGAAGCTTCCTTT. Translated: CASSKGGMNTEASF.

This chain joins TRBV5-5 and TRBJ2-5, with TRBD1 identical over 8 bases. The CDR3 contains 16 residues. Germline loops: CDR1 SGHKS, CDR2 YYEKEE (reference sequence). The V and J ends lost 4 bases and 5 bases, in that order; junction bases with no gene match: 13. The CDR3 protein is CASSPGPGRGLETQYF. CDR3 nucleotides: TGTGCCAGCAGCCCTGGCCCTGGCAGGGGGCTTGAGACCCAGTACTTC.

The chain couples TRBV7-6 to TRBJ2-3; 14 bases fit TRBD2. V was pared by 5 bases and J by 7 bases, with 8 bases of the junction left unmatched. Germline V gene sequence: CDR1 SGHVS, CDR2 FNYEAQ. CDR3 length: 16 amino acids. The CDR3 reads CASSQRLAGGYYTQYF. CDR3 bases: TGTGCCAGCAGCCAACGACTAGCGGGGGGGTATTATACGCAGTATTTT.

The sample holds many counts of this clonotype. The chain employs TRBV12-3 or TRBV12-4 and TRBJ2-5, with 8 positions matching TRBD2. The CDR3 contains 13 residues. The ends lost 2 bases at V and 5 bases at J; junction bases unmatched: 1. For the CDR3, the DNA is TGTGCCAGCAGTTTACGGGGGGGGGAGACCCAGTACTTC. As protein: CASSLRGGETQYF.

This clonotype has a count of ten or more. The rearrangement joins TRBV7-2 to TRBJ1-2, with 8 positions matching TRBD1. V lost 5 bases, J lost 4 bases, and 12 bases stayed unmatched. This CDR3 has 16 residues. Looked up from germline, CDR1 is SGHTA and CDR2 is FQGNSA. In nucleotides, the CDR3 is TGTGCCAGCAGCGTAACCGGGACAGGAGAGGGCTATGGCTACACCTTC. Translated, it gives CASSVTGTGEGYGYTF.

This clonotype was seen many times. The chain recombines TRBV6-5 with TRBJ1-3, with 7 bases aligning to TRBD1. CDR3 length: 14 amino acids. Germline V lookup: CDR1 MNHEY, CDR2 SVGAGI. J gave up 3 bases and V 6 bases, and 5 bases lay outside the gene matches. CDR3 residues: CASSQRTGGNTIYF. The CDR3 nucleotides are TGTGCCAGCAGCCAACGGACAGGTGGAAACACCATATATTTT.

The J gene is TRBJ1-1, the V gene TRBV12-3 or TRBV12-4, with 8 bases matching TRBD1. The J segment lost 5 bases and the V segment lost 4 bases, leaving 6 bases of the junction unmatched. The CDR3 spans 14 residues. This CDR3 is CASSSRQGWTEAFF. CDR3 DNA sequence: TGTGCCAGCAGTTCCCGACAGGGGTGGACTGAAGCTTTCTTT.

This clonotype occurred a few times. V usage is TRBV5-1 and J usage is TRBJ1-1; the D gene is possibly TRBD1 (6 bases). This CDR3 has 15 residues. Trimming shortened V by 4 bases and J by 4 bases, and 17 bases separated the two germline ends. The germline gives CDR1 SGHRS, CDR2 YFSETQ. CDR3 bases: TGCGCCAGCAGCATCCAAGGCAGGGGAGGCACTGAAGCTTTCTTT. Protein sequence: CASSIQGRGGTEAFF.

V is TRBV3-1 and J is TRBJ1-3; D uncertain. Germline assignment: CDR1 LGHDT and CDR2 YNNKEL (reference sequence). Trimming left V 2 bases short and J 5 bases short, with 10 bases between. The CDR3 is 14 residues long. CDR3 bases: TGTGCCAGCAGCCAACAAGCCCGGCGAAACACCATATATTTT. Protein product: CASSQQARRNTIYF.